These 20 T cell receptor beta chains came from one sample sequenced in a study of blood T cell repertoires in COVID-19. Sequencing used immunoSEQ multiplex PCR; TCRdb keeps in-frame clones, though not all of them. This table holds approximately 130,000 clones, approximately 85% found once. Material for sequencing was peripheral blood. Receptors were obtained from a human donor in a cohort sampled during active COVID-19.

The genes are TRBV6-6 and TRBJ2-7; 11 positions match TRBD2. The CDR3 spans 15 residues. Germline trimming cut 6 bases from V and 5 bases from J; bases unmatched to any gene: 9. Germline-derived CDR1 and CDR2 are MNHNY and SVGAGI (reference sequence). The CDR3 protein is CASRSNSGGDHEQYF. The CDR3, as DNA: TGTGCCAGCAGATCCAATAGCGGGGGGGACCACGAGCAGTACTTC.

The DNA of the CDR3 is TGTGCCAGCAGCACCGACAGGGGCTGGGGTACGCAGTATTTT. Amino acid sequence: CASSTDRGWGTQYF. The V call is TRBV5-6, the J call TRBJ2-3, with 8 bases aligning to TRBD1. Unmatched junction bases numbered 9, after V lost 4 bases and J lost 8 bases. The CDR3 is 14 amino acids. Germline V lookup: CDR1 SGHDT, CDR2 YYEEEE.

The genes are TRBV29-1 and TRBJ2-7; 12 bases are shared with TRBD1. J lost 6 bases, V lost 4 bases, and 7 bases had no gene match. The germline gives CDR1 SQVTM, CDR2 ANQGSEA. The CDR3 runs to 14 residues. The CDR3: CSVVSGTGGREQYF. Here the CDR3 DNA reads TGCAGCGTTGTGTCCGGGACAGGGGGCCGCGAGCAGTACTTC.

The V and J genes are TRBV5-1 and TRBJ2-7, with 8 nucleotides matching TRBD2. The V gene's germline CDR1 is SGHRS and CDR2 YFSETQ. Trimming removed 0 bases from V and 4 bases from J; junction bases left unmatched: 15. The CDR3 is 18 amino acids. As DNA, the CDR3 is TGCGCCAGCAGCTTGGCCTTATCCGGGGGGGCCGGTTCGTACGAGCAGTACTTC. This translates into CASSLALSGGAGSYEQYF. The whole variable domain, remainder taken from reference TRBV5-1 and TRBJ2-7, is KAGVTQTPRYLIKTRGQQVTLSCSPISGHRSVSWYQQTPGQGLQFLFEYFSETQRNKGNFPGRFSGRQFSNSRSEMNVSTLELGDSALYLCASSLALSGGAGSYEQYFGPGTRLTVT.

The chain has TRBV5-4 and TRBJ2-3; the match to TRBD2 covers 8 bases. Germline loops: CDR1 SGHNT, CDR2 YYREEE (reference sequence). This CDR3 comprises 15 residues. V lost 1 base to trimming and J lost 3 bases; unmatched junction nucleotides: 4. CDR3 nucleotides: TGTGCCAGCAGCTTGCGGGGGGGAAGAACAGATACGCAGTATTTT. Its translation: CASSLRGGRTDTQYF.

The J gene is TRBJ2-3, the V gene TRBV9, with 12 bases aligning to TRBD2. Per germline, CDR1 SGDLS and CDR2 YYNGEE. CDR3 size: 16 residues. V gave up 4 bases and J gave up 5 bases; unmatched junction bases: 8. The CDR3 reads CASSTMTSGGRDTQYF. As DNA, the CDR3 is TGTGCCAGCAGCACTATGACTAGCGGGGGTAGAGATACGCAGTATTTT.

The rearrangement joins TRBV9 to TRBJ2-1, with a weak D call TRBD1 (5 bases). The CDR3 extends over 14 amino acids. Deletions cut 0 bases from V and 10 bases from J, with 14 bases between. Per germline, CDR1 SGDLS and CDR2 YYNGEE. In DNA form, the CDR3 reads TGTGCCAGCAGCGTAGAAGGCAGGGTGGGGGAGCAGTTCTTC. Encoded protein: CASSVEGRVGEQFF.

The chain uses TRBV19 and TRBJ1-5; TRBD1 matches at 7 bases. The J segment lost 0 bases and the V segment lost 10 bases, leaving 9 bases of the junction unmatched. The CDR3 length is 15 residues. CDR1 is LNHDA, CDR2 SQIVND, per germline (reference sequence). CDR3 in DNA: TGTGCCACCAAGGGGGCAGCATATAGCAATCAGCCCCAGCATTTT. Protein: CATKGAAYSNQPQHF.

The genes are TRBV23-1 and TRBJ2-3; 8 positions match TRBD1. TRBV23-1 is an open reading frame, and its role is uncertain. The CDR3 has 15 residues. The trim removed 2 bases at V and 0 bases at J, leaving 1 base unmatched. CDR3 loop: CASSQDRGSTDTQYF. The CDR3 DNA is TGCGCCAGCAGTCAAGACAGGGGAAGCACAGATACGCAGTATTTT.

The CDR3 here is CATKKGVGTF. The CDR3 bases are TGTGCCACCAAAAAGGGGGTTGGAACCTTC. The chain couples TRBV24-1 to TRBJ1-2; perhaps TRBD1 as D (6 bases). Germline CDR1 reads KGHDR; CDR2 reads SFDVKD. This CDR3 is built from 10 residues. The V and J ends lost 8 bases and 14 bases respectively, with 14 bases between them.

J is TRBJ2-6 and V is TRBV10-3; 9 nucleotides align to TRBD1. CDR3 size: 18 residues. The germline gives CDR1 ENHRY, CDR2 SYGVKD. Trimming took 4 bases from V and 2 from J; bases not matched to a gene: 9. The CDR3 DNA sequence: TGTGCCATCAGTGGACAGGACAGGGGAGGCCCTGGGGCCAACGTCCTGACTTTC. Translation: CAISGQDRGGPGANVLTF.

This clone came up a few times. This chain links TRBV29-1 with TRBJ2-2; tentatively, D is TRBD1 (6 bases). The CDR3 totals 14 residues. From germline, CDR1 is SQVTM and CDR2 ANQGSEA. With 4 bases removed from V and 1 base from J, the gap between germline ends came to 10 bases. The CDR3 sequence: CSVVTQGNTGELFF. In nucleotides, the CDR3 is TGCAGCGTTGTAACACAGGGGAACACCGGGGAGCTGTTTTTT.

This rearrangement joins TRBV9 to TRBJ1-5; 8 nucleotides align to TRBD1. This CDR3 is 14 amino acids long. The V gene's germline CDR1 is SGDLS and CDR2 YYNGEE. The V gene end was trimmed by 2 bases and the J gene end by 6 bases; junction bases not matched to a gene: 4. The CDR3 spells CASSVGQGPQPQHF. The CDR3 DNA sequence: TGTGCCAGCAGCGTCGGACAGGGCCCTCAGCCCCAGCATTTT.

This clone was counted a few times. The chain uses TRBV30 and TRBJ2-5; 7 bases are a match to TRBD2. J was trimmed by 2 bases and V by 1 base; bases with no gene match: 7. The CDR3 length is 15 residues. Germline loops: CDR1 GTSNPN, CDR2 SVGIG (reference sequence). The chain's CDR3 is CAWSDQRGGQETQYF. CDR3 nucleotides: TGTGCCTGGAGTGACCAGCGGGGTGGGCAAGAGACCCAGTACTTC.

V is TRBV5-8 and J is TRBJ1-1; 10 nucleotides align to TRBD1. CDR3 length: 16 amino acids. Germline V gene lookup returns CDR1 SGHTS and CDR2 YDEGEE. Losses at the gene ends were 7 bases for V and 4 bases for J; bases not matched to a gene: 13. The CDR3 region is CASPSRDRGGSTEAFF. The CDR3 nucleotides are TGTGCCAGCCCTTCCCGGGACAGGGGCGGGAGCACTGAAGCTTTCTTT.

The rearrangement links TRBV10-3 to TRBJ2-5, with a weak D call TRBD2 (7 bases). The CDR3 runs to 14 residues. The V gene's germline CDR1 is ENHRY and CDR2 SYGVKD. Deletions cut 5 bases from V and 5 bases from J, with 15 bases between. The CDR3 loop is CAISPVGGQETQYF. The CDR3 nucleotides are TGTGCCATCAGTCCAGTGGGGGGGCAGGAGACCCAGTACTTC.

J is TRBJ2-1 and V is TRBV6-1; 9 bases fit TRBD1. The CDR3 contains 19 residues. Looked up from germline, CDR1 is MNHNS and CDR2 is SASEGT. The J segment lost 1 base and the V segment lost 4 bases, leaving 14 bases of the junction unmatched. CDR3 sequence reads: CASSGRQGGSAISYNEQFF. The CDR3 DNA is TGTGCCAGCAGTGGAAGACAGGGGGGCTCGGCTATTTCCTACAATGAGCAGTTCTTC.

This chain links TRBV19 with TRBJ1-2; the match to TRBD1 covers 9 bases. The length of the CDR3 is 14 residues. Per germline, CDR1 LNHDA and CDR2 SQIVND (reference sequence). After removal of 4 bases from V and 2 bases from J, the junction contained 2 bases not matched to a gene. The DNA for the CDR3 is TGTGCCAGTAGTACGGGGACAGGGAACTATGGCTACACCTTC. Encoded protein: CASSTGTGNYGYTF.

The rearrangement joins TRBV30 to TRBJ2-7, with D possibly matching TRBD1 (5 bases). The CDR3 runs to 16 residues. Germline loops: CDR1 GTSNPN, CDR2 SVGIG (reference sequence). Trimming left V 0 bases short and J 3 bases short, with 18 bases between. The chain's CDR3 is CAWSVQDIRALYEQYF. The CDR3 region has the DNA TGTGCCTGGAGTGTACAGGACATCAGGGCCCTCTACGAGCAGTACTTC.

The V gene is TRBV18, the J gene TRBJ2-2; a possible D gene is TRBD2 (6 bases). CDR1 and CDR2 from the germline V gene are KGHSH and LQKENI. This CDR3 is 15 amino acids long. Deletions cut 3 bases from V and 6 bases from J, with 14 bases between. CDR3 nucleotides: TGTGCCAGCTCACCGCTTGGAGGGCGCGCCGGGGAGCTGTTTTTT. This encodes CASSPLGGRAGELFF.